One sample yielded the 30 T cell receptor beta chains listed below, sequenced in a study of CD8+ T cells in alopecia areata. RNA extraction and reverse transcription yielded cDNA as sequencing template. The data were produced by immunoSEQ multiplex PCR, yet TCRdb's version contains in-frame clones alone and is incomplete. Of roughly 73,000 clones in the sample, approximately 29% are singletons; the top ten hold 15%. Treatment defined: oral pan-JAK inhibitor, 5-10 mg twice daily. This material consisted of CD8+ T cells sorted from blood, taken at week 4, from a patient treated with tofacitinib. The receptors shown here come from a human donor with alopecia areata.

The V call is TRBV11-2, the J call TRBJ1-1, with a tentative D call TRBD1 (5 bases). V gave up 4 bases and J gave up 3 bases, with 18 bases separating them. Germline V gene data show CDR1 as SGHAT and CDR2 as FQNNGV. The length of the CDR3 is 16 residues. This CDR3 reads CASSSDGTFMDTEAFF. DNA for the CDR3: TGTGCCAGCAGCTCGGACGGGACTTTTATGGACACTGAAGCTTTCTTT.

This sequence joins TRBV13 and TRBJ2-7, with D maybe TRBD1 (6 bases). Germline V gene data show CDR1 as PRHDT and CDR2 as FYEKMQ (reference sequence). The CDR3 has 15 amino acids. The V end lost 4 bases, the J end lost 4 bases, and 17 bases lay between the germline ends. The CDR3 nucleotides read TGTGCCAGCAGCTCTAAGGGGGATAAGCCTTACGAGCAGTACTTC. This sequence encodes CASSSKGDKPYEQYF.

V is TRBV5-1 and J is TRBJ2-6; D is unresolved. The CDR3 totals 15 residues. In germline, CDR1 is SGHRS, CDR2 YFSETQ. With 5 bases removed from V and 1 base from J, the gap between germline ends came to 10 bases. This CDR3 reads CASRNGLSGANVLTF. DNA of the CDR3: TGCGCCAGCAGAAACGGGCTGTCTGGGGCCAACGTCCTGACTTTC. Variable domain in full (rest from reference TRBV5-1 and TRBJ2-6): KAGVTQTPRYLIKTRGQQVTLSCSPISGHRSVSWYQQTPGQGLQFLFEYFSETQRNKGNFPGRFSGRQFSNSRSEMNVSTLELGDSALYLCASRNGLSGANVLTFGAGSRLTVL.

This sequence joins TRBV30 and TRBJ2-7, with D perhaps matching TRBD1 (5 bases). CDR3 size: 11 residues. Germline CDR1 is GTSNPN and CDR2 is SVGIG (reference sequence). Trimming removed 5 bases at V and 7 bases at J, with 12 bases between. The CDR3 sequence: CAWGQGKEQYF. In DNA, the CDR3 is TGTGCCTGGGGGCAGGGTAAGGAGCAGTACTTC. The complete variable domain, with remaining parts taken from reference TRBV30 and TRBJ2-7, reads SQTIHQWPATLVQPVGSPLSLECTVEGTSNPNLYWYRQAAGRGLQLLFYSVGIGQISSEVPQNLSASRPQDRQFILSSKKLLLSDSGFYLCAWGQGKEQYFGPGTRLTVT.

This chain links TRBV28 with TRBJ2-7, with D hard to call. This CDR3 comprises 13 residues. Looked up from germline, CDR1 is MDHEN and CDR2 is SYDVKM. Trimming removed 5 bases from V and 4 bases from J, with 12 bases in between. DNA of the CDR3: TGTGCCAGCAGTGCCCAAACCCCTTACGAGCAGTACTTC. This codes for CASSAQTPYEQYF.

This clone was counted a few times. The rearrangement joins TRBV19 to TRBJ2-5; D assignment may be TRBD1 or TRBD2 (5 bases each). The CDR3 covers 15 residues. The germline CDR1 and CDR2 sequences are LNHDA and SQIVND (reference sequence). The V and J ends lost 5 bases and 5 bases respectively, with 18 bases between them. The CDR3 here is CASSSPRDARETQYF. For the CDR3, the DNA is TGTGCCAGTAGTTCGCCCCGGGACGCCAGGGAGACCCAGTACTTC. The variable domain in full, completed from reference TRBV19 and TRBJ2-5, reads DGGITQSPKYLFRKEGQNVTLSCEQNLNHDAMYWYRQDPGQGLRLIYYSQIVNDFQKGDIAEGYSVSREKKESFPLTVTSAQKNPTAFYLCASSSPRDARETQYFGPGTRLLVL.

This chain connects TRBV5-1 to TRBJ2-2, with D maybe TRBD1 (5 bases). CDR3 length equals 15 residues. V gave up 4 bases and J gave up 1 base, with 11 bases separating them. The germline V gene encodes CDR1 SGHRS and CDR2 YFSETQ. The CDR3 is CASSPQGQNTGELFF. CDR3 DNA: TGCGCCAGCAGCCCACAAGGACAGAACACCGGGGAGCTGTTTTTT.

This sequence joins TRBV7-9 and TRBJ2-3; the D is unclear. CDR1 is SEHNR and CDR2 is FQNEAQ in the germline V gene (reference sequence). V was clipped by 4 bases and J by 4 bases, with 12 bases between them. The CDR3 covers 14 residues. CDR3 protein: CASSSEFTPDTQYF. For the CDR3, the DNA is TGTGCCAGCAGCTCAGAGTTTACACCAGATACGCAGTATTTT.

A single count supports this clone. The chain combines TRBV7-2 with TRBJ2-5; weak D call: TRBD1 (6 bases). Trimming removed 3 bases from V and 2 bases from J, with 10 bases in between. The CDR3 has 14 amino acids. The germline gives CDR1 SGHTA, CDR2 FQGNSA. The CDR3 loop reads CASSFGTLQETQYF. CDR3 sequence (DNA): TGTGCCAGCAGCTTTGGGACACTTCAAGAGACCCAGTACTTC.

CDR3 in DNA: TGTGCCAGCAGCTTAGGAGCTGGCTACACCTTC. Amino acid sequence: CASSLGAGYTF. This chain joins TRBV11-2 and TRBJ1-2; unclear D gene. Germline values: CDR1 SGHAT, CDR2 FQNNGV. V lost 1 base and J lost 7, with 4 bases in between. CDR3 length: 11 residues.

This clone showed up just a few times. CDR3 bases: TGTGCCAGCAGCCACCCCCGGAGGGGACTAGCGGCGCAAGAGACCCAGTACTTC. Protein: CASSHPRRGLAAQETQYF. The chain is built from TRBV7-6 and TRBJ2-5; 11 bases map to TRBD2. V was clipped by 5 bases and J by 2 bases; unmatched bases: 13. This CDR3 is built from 18 residues. Germline V gives CDR1 SGHVS, CDR2 FNYEAQ.

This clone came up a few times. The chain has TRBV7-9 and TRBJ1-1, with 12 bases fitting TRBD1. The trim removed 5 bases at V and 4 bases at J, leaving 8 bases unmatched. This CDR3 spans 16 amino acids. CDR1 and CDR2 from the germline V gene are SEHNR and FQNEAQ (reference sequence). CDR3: CASSNRDRGRFTEAFF. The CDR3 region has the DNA TGTGCCAGCAGCAACCGGGACAGGGGGCGCTTCACTGAAGCTTTCTTT.

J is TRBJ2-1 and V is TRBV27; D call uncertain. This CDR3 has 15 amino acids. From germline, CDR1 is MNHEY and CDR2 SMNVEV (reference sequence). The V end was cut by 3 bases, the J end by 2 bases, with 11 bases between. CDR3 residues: CASSFKQSAYNEQFF. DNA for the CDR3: TGTGCCAGCAGTTTTAAACAGAGTGCCTACAATGAGCAGTTCTTC.

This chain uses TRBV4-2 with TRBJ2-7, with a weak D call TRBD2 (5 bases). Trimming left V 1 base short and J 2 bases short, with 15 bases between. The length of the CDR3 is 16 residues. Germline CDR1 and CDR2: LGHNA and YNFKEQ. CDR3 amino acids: CASSQALTGFTYEQYF. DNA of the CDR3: TGTGCCAGCAGCCAAGCTCTCACGGGATTCACCTACGAGCAGTACTTC.

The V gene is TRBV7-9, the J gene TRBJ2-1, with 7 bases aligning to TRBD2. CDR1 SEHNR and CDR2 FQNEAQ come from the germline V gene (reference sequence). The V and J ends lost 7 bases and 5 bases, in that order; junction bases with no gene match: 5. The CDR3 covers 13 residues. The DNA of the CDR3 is TGTGCCAGCACCCCGCGGGAGCACAATGAGCAGTTCTTC. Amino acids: CASTPREHNEQFF.

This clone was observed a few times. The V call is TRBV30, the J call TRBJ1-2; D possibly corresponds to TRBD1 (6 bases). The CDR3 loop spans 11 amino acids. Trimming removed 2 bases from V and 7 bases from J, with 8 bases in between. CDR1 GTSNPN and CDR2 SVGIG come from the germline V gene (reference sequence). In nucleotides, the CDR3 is TGTGCCTGGAGTCGGGGGCTTGGCTACACCTTC. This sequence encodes CAWSRGLGYTF.

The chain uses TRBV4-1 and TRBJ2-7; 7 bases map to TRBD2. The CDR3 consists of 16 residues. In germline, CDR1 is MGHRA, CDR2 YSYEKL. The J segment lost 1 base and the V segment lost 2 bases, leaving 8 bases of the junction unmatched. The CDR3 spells CASSQKLLAASYEQYF. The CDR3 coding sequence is TGCGCCAGCAGCCAAAAGCTGCTAGCGGCGTCCTACGAGCAGTACTTC.

CDR3 loop: CASSWTGGNQPQHF. The CDR3 region has the DNA TGTGCCAGCAGTTGGACAGGGGGTAATCAGCCCCAGCATTTT. This sequence joins TRBV28 and TRBJ1-5; 10 bases are a match to TRBD1. The germline gives CDR1 MDHEN, CDR2 SYDVKM. Trimming cost V 4 bases and J 4 bases; bases outside gene matches: 1. CDR3 length: 14 residues.

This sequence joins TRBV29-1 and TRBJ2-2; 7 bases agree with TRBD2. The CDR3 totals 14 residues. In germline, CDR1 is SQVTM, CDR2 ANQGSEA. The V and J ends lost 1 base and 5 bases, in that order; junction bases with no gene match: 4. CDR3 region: CSVEGGSRTGELFF. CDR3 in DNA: TGCAGCGTTGAAGGCGGGAGTAGGACCGGGGAGCTGTTTTTT.

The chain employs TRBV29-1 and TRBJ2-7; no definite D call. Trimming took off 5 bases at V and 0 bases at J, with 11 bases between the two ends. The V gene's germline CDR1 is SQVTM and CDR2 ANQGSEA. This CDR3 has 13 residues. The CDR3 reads CSVSVGLSYEQYF. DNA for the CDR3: TGCAGCGTTTCCGTGGGCCTCTCCTACGAGCAGTACTTC.

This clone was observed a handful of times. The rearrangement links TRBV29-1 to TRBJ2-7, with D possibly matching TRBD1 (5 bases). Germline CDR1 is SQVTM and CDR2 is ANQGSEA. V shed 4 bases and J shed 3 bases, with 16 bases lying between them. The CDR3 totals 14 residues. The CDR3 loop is CSVGGLVTRYEQYF. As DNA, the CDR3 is TGCAGCGTTGGGGGCCTCGTGACGCGCTACGAGCAGTACTTC.

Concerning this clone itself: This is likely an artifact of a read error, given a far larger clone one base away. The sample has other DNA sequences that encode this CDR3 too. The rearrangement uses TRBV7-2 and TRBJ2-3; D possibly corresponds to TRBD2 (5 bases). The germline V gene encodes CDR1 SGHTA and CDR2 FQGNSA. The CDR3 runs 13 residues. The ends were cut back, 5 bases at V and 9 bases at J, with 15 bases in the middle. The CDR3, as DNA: TGTGCCAGCAGCCAAGATAGTTCGGGAACGCAGTATTTT. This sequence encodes CASSQDSSGTQYF.

The CDR3 DNA reads TGCAGCGTTGAAGATCAAGGTGTTAACTATGGCTACACCTTC. Encoded protein: CSVEDQGVNYGYTF. V usage is TRBV29-1 and J usage is TRBJ1-2; D is uncertain. The CDR3 covers 14 residues. CDR1 is SQVTM and CDR2 is ANQGSEA in the germline V gene. The ends were cut back, 0 bases at V and 1 base at J, with 9 bases in the middle.

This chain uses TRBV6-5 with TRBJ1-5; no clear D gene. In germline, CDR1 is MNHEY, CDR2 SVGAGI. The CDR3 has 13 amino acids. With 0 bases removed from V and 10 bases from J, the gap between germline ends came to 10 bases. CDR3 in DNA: TGTGCCAGCAGTTACTCGCAGAGACAACCCCAGCATTTT. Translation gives CASSYSQRQPQHF.

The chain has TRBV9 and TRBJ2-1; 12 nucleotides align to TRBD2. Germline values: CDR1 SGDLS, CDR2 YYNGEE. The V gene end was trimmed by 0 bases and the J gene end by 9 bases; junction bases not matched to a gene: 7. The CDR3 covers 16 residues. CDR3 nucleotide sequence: TGTGCCAGCAGCGTAGATTCTAGCGGGAGGGACGGTGAGCAGTTCTTC. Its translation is CASSVDSSGRDGEQFF. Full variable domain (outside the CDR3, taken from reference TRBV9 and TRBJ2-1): DSGVTQTPKHLITATGQRVTLRCSPRSGDLSVYWYQQSLDQGLQFLIQYYNGEERAKGNILERFSAQQFPDLHSELNLSSLELGDSALYFCASSVDSSGRDGEQFFGPGTRLTVL.

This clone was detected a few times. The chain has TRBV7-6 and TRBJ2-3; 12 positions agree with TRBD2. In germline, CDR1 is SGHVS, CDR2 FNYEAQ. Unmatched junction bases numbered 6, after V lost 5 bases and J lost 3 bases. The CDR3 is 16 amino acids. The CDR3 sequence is CASSQRLAGETDTQYF. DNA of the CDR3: TGTGCCAGCAGCCAACGACTAGCGGGAGAAACAGATACGCAGTATTTT.

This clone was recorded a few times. The DNA of the CDR3 is TGCGCCAGCAGCTTGGTCTCGCTAGCGGGGAACACAGATACGCAGTATTTT. It translates to CASSLVSLAGNTDTQYF. V and J are TRBV5-1 and TRBJ2-3; 9 nucleotides agree with TRBD2. Germline V CDR1 and CDR2: SGHRS, YFSETQ. This CDR3 comprises 17 residues. J was trimmed by 2 bases and V by 0 bases; bases with no gene match: 7.

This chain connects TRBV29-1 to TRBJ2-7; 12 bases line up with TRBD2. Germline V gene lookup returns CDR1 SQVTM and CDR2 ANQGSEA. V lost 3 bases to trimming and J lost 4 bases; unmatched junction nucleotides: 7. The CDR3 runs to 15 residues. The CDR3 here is CSVESLAGGQYEQYF. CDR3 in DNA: TGCAGCGTTGAGTCCCTAGCGGGAGGGCAGTACGAGCAGTACTTC.

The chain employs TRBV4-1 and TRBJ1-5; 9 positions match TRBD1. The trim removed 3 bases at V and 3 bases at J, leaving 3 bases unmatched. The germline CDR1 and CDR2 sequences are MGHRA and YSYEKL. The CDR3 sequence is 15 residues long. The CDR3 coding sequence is TGCGCCAGCAGCCAGGGACAGGGCGACAATCAGCCCCAGCATTTT. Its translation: CASSQGQGDNQPQHF.

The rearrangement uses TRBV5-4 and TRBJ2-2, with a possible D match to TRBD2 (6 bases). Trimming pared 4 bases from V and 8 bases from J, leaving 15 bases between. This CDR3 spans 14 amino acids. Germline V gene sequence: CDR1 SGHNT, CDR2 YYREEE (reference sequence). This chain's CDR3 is CASSAGGYQGELFF. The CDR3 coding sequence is TGTGCCAGCAGCGCCGGGGGTTATCAAGGGGAGCTGTTTTTT.